The 13 T cell receptor beta chains listed next were all sequenced from one sample in a study of blood T cell repertoires in COVID-19. The table came from immunoSEQ multiplex PCR; TCRdb's copy has only in-frame clones and leaves some out. The sample gives approximately 250,000 clones, over 70% of which show up once; 7.5% to 9% is in the top ten. Material: peripheral blood. Receptor source: a human donor in a cohort sampled during active COVID-19.

This chain joins TRBV4-2 and TRBJ2-3; TRBD2 aligns across 10 bases. J was trimmed by 5 bases and V by 0 bases; bases with no gene match: 5. The germline V gene encodes CDR1 LGHNA and CDR2 YNFKEQ. The CDR3 is 16 residues long. The CDR3 spells CASSQDSTSGVDTQYF. The CDR3 nucleotides read TGTGCCAGCAGCCAAGATAGCACTAGCGGGGTAGATACGCAGTATTTT.

This rearrangement joins TRBV19 to TRBJ2-7, with 13 nucleotides matching TRBD2. J lost 3 bases, V lost 5 bases, and 7 bases had no gene match. In germline, CDR1 is LNHDA, CDR2 SQIVND (reference sequence). This CDR3 is built from 16 residues. The CDR3 loop is CASSPARLAGGYEQYF. CDR3 bases: TGTGCCAGTAGTCCTGCCCGACTAGCGGGGGGCTACGAGCAGTACTTC. Combining the CDR3 with reference TRBV19 and TRBJ2-7 gives the whole variable domain DGGITQSPKYLFRKEGQNVTLSCEQNLNHDAMYWYRQDPGQGLRLIYYSQIVNDFQKGDIAEGYSVSREKKESFPLTVTSAQKNPTAFYLCASSPARLAGGYEQYFGPGTRLTVT.

The chain uses TRBV5-8 and TRBJ1-2; TRBD1 matches at 10 bases. The CDR3 has 16 amino acids. Germline CDR1 reads SGHTS; CDR2 reads YDEGEE. V shed 4 bases and J 4 bases; nucleotides not matched to a gene: 10. The DNA of the CDR3 is TGTGCCAGCAGCCCGGAGGGACAGGGGAGTGCCTATGGCTACACCTTC. Translated, it gives CASSPEGQGSAYGYTF.

The V gene is TRBV6-9, the J gene TRBJ1-1; D gene uncertain. The CDR3 runs to 15 residues. Deletions cut 4 bases from V and 2 bases from J, with 14 bases between. CDR1 is MNHGY, CDR2 SVAAGI, per germline. The chain's CDR3 is CASSFATVGNTEAFF. The CDR3 coding sequence is TGTGCCAGCAGTTTTGCGACCGTGGGCAACACTGAAGCTTTCTTT.

This clone was recorded a few times. The gene calls are TRBV3-1 (or the pseudogene TRBV3-2) and TRBJ2-2; 9 bases are shared with TRBD2. V lost 6 bases, J lost 3 bases, and 2 bases stayed unmatched. This CDR3 spans 14 amino acids. Germline values: CDR1 LGHDT, CDR2 YNNKEL (reference sequence). CDR3 DNA sequence: TGTGCCAGCAGGGTAGCGGGAGACACCGGGGAGCTGTTTTTT. Encoded protein: CASRVAGDTGELFF.

The chain is built from TRBV7-8 and TRBJ1-6, with D tentatively TRBD1 (5 bases). V shed 2 bases and J shed 8 bases, with 16 bases lying between them. Germline V lookup: CDR1 SGHVS, CDR2 FQNEAQ. CDR3 length equals 16 residues. This CDR3 reads CASSLKAPGWDSPLHF. The CDR3 DNA reads TGTGCCAGCAGCTTAAAGGCTCCAGGGTGGGATTCACCCCTCCACTTT.

About this clone: Germline is not matched at one junction end, which may reflect a read error. The J gene is TRBJ1-3, the V gene TRBV7-7, with D perhaps matching TRBD1 (6 bases). CDR1 and CDR2 (germline): SSHAT, FNYEAQ (reference sequence). CDR3 size: 15 residues. CDR3 loop: CASSLGTSSGNTIYF. For the CDR3, the DNA is TGTGCTAGCAGCTTAGGGACAAGTTCTGGAAACACCATATATTTT.

This chain joins TRBV24-1 and TRBJ2-2; D is perhaps TRBD1 (6 bases). The V gene's germline CDR1 is KGHDR and CDR2 SFDVKD. The CDR3 runs to 15 residues. Trimming took off 6 bases at V and 2 bases at J, with 12 bases between the two ends. CDR3 sequence: CATSSPGENTGELFF. The CDR3, as DNA: TGTGCCACCAGTTCCCCAGGGGAAAACACCGGGGAGCTGTTTTTT.

The chain combines TRBV2 with TRBJ1-1; tentatively, D is TRBD1 (5 bases). Trimming took off 3 bases at V and 3 bases at J, with 20 bases between the two ends. The germline V gene encodes CDR1 SNHLY and CDR2 FYNNEI. The CDR3 spans 17 residues. The CDR3 nucleotides are TGTGCCAGCAGTGATAACGGAGGACTCGGGGGTTACACTGAAGCTTTCTTT. The encoded protein is CASSDNGGLGGYTEAFF.

The chain couples TRBV29-1 to TRBJ1-3; a possible D gene is TRBD1 (5 bases). The CDR3 has 16 amino acids. Germline V gene data show CDR1 as SQVTM and CDR2 as ANQGSEA. Trimming took 5 bases from V and 0 from J, leaving 17 bases between them. The CDR3 spells CSVKVGGYNSGNTIYF. CDR3 in DNA: TGCAGCGTTAAGGTGGGGGGGTACAACTCTGGAAACACCATATATTTT.

This clone came up once. This chain links TRBV27 with TRBJ2-1; D is undetermined. V lost 5 bases, J lost 0 bases, and 11 bases lay in between. Looked up from germline, CDR1 is MNHEY and CDR2 is SMNVEV (reference sequence). This CDR3 has 15 amino acids. The CDR3 reads CASSVSWSSYNEQFF. Written as DNA, the CDR3 is TGTGCCAGCAGTGTTTCGTGGAGCTCCTACAATGAGCAGTTCTTC.

The J gene is TRBJ2-1, the V gene TRBV4-1; no clear D. CDR1 MGHRA and CDR2 YSYEKL come from the germline V gene. The CDR3 spans 15 residues. The V end lost 1 base, the J end lost 7 bases, and 14 bases lay between the germline ends. CDR3 coding DNA: TGCGCCAGCAGCCAAGCCCCTCTCCAGCGAAATGAGCAGTTCTTC. Protein product: CASSQAPLQRNEQFF.

The chain couples TRBV18 to TRBJ1-5, with D unresolved. Germline V gene data show CDR1 as KGHSH and CDR2 as LQKENI. Trimming cost V 4 bases and J 4 bases, with 8 bases left between them. The CDR3 is made up of 13 amino acids. CDR3 nucleotide sequence: TGTGCCAGCTCACGACTTCCGAATCAGCCCCAGCATTTT. Encoded protein: CASSRLPNQPQHF.